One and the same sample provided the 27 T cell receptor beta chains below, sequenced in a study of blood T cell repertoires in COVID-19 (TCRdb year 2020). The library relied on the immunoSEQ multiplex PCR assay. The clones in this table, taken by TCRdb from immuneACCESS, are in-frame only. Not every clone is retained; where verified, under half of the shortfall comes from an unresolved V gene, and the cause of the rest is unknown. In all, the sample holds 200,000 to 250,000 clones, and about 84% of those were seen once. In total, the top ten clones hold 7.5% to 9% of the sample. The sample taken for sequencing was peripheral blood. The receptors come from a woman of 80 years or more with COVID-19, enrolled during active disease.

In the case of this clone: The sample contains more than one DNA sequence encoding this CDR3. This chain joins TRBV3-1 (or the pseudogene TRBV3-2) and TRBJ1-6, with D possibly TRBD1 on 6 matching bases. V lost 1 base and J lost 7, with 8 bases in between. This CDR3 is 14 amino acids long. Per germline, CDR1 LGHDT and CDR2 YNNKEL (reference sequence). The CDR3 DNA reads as TGTGCCAGCAGCCAAGCGCAGGGGAATTCACCCCTCCACTTT. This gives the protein CASSQAQGNSPLHF.

The CDR3 spells CASSQGIGNQPQHF. The CDR3 DNA sequence: TGTGCCAGCAGTCAGGGGATCGGCAATCAGCCCCAGCATTTT. V is TRBV3-1 (or the pseudogene TRBV3-2) and J is TRBJ1-5; perhaps TRBD1 as D (6 bases). Deletions cut 6 bases from V and 2 bases from J, with 11 bases between. Germline CDR1 reads LGHDT; CDR2 reads YNNKEL (reference sequence). CDR3 size: 14 residues.

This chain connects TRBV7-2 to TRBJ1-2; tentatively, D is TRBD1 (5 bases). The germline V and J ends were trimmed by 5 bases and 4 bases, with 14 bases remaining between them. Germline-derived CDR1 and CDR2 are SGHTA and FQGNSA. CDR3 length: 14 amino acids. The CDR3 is CASSPDGQLYGYTF. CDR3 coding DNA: TGTGCCAGCAGCCCGGACGGACAACTCTATGGCTACACCTTC. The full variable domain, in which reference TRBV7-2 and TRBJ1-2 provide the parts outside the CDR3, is GAGVSQSPSNKVTEKGKDVELRCDPISGHTALYWYRQSLGQGLEFLIYFQGNSAPDKSGLPSDRFSAERTGGSVSTLTIQRTQQEDSAVYLCASSPDGQLYGYTFGSGTRLTVV.

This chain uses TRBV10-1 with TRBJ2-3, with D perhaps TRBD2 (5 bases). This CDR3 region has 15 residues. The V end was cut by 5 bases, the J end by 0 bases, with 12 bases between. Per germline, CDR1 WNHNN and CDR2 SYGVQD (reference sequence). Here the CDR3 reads CASSQDYASTDTQYF. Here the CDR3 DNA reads TGCGCCAGCAGTCAAGACTACGCAAGCACAGATACGCAGTATTTT.

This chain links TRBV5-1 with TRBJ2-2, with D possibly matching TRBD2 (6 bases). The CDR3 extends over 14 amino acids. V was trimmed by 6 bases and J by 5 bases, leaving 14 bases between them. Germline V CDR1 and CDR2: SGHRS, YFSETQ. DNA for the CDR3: TGCGCCAGCACCCCGGGAGATACTACCGGGGAGCTGTTTTTT. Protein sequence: CASTPGDTTGELFF.

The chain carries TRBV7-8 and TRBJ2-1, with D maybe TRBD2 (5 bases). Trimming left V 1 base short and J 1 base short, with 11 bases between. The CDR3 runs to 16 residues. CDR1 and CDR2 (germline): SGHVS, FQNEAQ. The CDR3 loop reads CASSLEPWRSYNEQFF. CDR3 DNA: TGTGCCAGCAGCTTAGAACCATGGAGGTCCTACAATGAGCAGTTCTTC.

As DNA, the CDR3 is TGTGCCACCAGTGATTTCCAGGGGAACCAAGAGACCCAGTACTTC. This codes for CATSDFQGNQETQYF. The chain links TRBV24-1 to TRBJ2-5, with a tentative D call TRBD1 (6 bases). Germline-derived CDR1 and CDR2 are KGHDR and SFDVKD. The CDR3 sequence is 15 residues long. Trimming left V 1 base short and J 0 bases short, with 8 bases between.

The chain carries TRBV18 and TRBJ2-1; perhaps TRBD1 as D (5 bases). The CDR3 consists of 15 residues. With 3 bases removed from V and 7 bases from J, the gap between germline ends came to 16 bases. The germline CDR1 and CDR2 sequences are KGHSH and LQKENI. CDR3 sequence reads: CASSPRQGEANEQFF. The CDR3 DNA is TGTGCCAGCTCACCGAGGCAGGGTGAAGCAAATGAGCAGTTCTTC.

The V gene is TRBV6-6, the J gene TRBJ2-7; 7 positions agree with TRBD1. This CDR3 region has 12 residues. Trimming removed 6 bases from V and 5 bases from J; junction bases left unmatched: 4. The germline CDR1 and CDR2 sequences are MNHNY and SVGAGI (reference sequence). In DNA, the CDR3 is TGTGCCAGCAGGGAGCAGGGGGACGAGCAGTACTTC. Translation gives CASREQGDEQYF.

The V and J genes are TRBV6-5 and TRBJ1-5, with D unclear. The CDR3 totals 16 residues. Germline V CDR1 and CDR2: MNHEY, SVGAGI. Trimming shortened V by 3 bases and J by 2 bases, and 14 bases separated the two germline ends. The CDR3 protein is CASSYSAAGGNQPQHF. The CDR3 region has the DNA TGTGCCAGCAGTTATTCGGCAGCGGGTGGCAATCAGCCCCAGCATTTT.

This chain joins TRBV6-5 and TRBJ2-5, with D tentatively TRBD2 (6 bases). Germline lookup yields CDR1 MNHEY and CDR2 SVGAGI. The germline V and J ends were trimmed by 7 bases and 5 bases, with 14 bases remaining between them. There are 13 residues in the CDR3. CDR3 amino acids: CASTPGGEETQYF. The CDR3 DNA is TGTGCCAGCACCCCCGGAGGGGAGGAGACCCAGTACTTC.

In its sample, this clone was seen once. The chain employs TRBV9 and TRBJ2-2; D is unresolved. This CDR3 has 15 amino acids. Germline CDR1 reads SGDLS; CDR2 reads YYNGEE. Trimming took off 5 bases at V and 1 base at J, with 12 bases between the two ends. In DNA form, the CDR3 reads TGTGCCAGCAGTGATAGAGACTTGAACACCGGGGAGCTGTTTTTT. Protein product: CASSDRDLNTGELFF.

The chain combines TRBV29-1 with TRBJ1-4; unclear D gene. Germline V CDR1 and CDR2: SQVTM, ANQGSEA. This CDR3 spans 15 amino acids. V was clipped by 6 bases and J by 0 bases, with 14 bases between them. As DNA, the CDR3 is TGCAGCGTCTTTGACACCTTGGCAACTAATGAAAAACTGTTTTTT. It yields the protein CSVFDTLATNEKLFF.

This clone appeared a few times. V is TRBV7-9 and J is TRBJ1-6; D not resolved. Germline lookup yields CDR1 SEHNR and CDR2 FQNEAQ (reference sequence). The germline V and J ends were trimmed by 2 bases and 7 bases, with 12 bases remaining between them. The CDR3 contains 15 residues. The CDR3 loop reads CASSLNTATNSPLHF. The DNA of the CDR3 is TGTGCCAGCAGCTTAAACACAGCCACCAATTCACCCCTCCACTTT.

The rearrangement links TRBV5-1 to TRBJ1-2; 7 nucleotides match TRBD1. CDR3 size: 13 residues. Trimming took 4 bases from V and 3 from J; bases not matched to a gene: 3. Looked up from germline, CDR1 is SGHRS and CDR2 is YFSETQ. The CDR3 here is CASSTDRDYGYTF. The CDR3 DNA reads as TGCGCCAGCAGCACTGACAGGGACTATGGCTACACCTTC.

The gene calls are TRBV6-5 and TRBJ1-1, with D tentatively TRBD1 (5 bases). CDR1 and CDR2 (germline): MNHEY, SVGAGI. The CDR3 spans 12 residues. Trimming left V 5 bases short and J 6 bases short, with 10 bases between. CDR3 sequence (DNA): TGTGCCAGCAGTCCCGGACAACCTGAAGCTTTCTTT. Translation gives CASSPGQPEAFF.

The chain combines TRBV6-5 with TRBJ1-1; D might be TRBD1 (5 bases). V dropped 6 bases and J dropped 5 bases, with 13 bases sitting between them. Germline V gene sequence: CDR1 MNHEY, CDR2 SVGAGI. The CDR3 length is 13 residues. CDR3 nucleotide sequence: TGTGCCAGCAGCGGCCTACAGGTAACTGAAGCTTTCTTT. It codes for CASSGLQVTEAFF.

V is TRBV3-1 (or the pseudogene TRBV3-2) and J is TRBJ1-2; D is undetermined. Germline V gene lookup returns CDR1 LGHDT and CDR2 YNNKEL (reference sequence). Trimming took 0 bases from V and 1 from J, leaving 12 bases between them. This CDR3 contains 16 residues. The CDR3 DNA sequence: TGTGCCAGCAGCCAAGAAACCATAGCCCGTAACTATGGCTACACCTTC. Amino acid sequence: CASSQETIARNYGYTF.

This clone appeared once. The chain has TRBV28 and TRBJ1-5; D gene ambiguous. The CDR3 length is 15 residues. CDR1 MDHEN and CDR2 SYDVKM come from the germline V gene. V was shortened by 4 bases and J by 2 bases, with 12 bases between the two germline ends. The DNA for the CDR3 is TGTGCCAGCAGTTCCGGGTCAACGGGCAATCAGCCCCAGCATTTT. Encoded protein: CASSSGSTGNQPQHF.

The CDR3 nucleotides read TGTGCCAGCAGACCGAGGGCCATCGGGTATGGCTACACCTTC. Its translation is CASRPRAIGYGYTF. V gene TRBV3-1 (or the pseudogene TRBV3-2) combines with J gene TRBJ1-2; D ambiguous. There are 14 residues in the CDR3. V was pared by 6 bases and J by 5 bases, with 16 bases between. CDR1 and CDR2 (germline): LGHDT, YNNKEL (reference sequence).

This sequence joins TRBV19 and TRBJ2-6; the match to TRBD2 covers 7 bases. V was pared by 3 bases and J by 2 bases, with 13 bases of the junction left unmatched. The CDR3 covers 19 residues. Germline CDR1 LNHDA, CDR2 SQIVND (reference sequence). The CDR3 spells CASSIREGLELPGANVLTF. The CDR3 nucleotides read TGTGCCAGTAGTATTAGGGAGGGTTTGGAACTCCCTGGGGCCAACGTCCTGACTTTC.

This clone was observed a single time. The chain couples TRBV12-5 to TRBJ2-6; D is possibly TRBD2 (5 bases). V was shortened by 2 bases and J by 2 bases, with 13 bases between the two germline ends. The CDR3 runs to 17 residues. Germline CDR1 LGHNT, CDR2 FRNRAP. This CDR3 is CASGLPRGGPGANVLTF. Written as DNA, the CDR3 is TGTGCTAGTGGTTTGCCACGAGGAGGTCCTGGGGCCAACGTCCTGACTTTC. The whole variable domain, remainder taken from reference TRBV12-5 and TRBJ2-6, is DARVTQTPRHKVTEMGQEVTMRCQPILGHNTVFWYRQTMMQGLELLAYFRNRAPLDDSGMPKDRFSAEMPDATLATLKIQPSEPRDSAVYFCASGLPRGGPGANVLTFGAGSRLTVL.

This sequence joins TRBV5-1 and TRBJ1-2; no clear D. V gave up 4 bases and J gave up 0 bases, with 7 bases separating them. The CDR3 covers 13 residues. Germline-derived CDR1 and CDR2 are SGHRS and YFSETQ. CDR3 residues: CASSPRPNYGYTF. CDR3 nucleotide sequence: TGCGCCAGCAGCCCGCGGCCTAACTATGGCTACACCTTC.

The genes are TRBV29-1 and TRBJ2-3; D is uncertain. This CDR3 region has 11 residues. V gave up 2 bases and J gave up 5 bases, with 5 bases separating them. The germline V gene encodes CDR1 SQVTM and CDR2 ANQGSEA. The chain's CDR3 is CSVEILDTQYF. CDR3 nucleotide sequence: TGCAGCGTTGAAATCTTAGATACGCAGTATTTT.

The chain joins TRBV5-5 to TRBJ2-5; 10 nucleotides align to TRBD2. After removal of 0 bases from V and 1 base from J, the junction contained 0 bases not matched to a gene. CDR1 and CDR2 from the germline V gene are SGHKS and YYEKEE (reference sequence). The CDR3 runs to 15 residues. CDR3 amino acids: CASSLGTSGQETQYF. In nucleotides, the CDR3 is TGTGCCAGCAGCTTGGGGACTAGCGGCCAAGAGACCCAGTACTTC.

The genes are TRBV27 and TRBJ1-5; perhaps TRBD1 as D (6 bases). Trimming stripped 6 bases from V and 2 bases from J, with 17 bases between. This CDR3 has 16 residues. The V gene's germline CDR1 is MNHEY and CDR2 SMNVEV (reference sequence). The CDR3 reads CASSPGTPPRNQPQHF. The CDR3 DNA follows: TGTGCCAGCAGCCCCGGGACACCCCCTCGCAATCAGCCCCAGCATTTT.

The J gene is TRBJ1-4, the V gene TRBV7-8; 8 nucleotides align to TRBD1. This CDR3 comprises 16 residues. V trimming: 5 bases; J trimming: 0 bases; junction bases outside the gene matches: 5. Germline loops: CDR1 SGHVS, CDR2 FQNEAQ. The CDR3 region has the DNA TGTGCCAGCAGCAAAGGACAGGGTGCAACTAATGAAAAACTGTTTTTT. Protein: CASSKGQGATNEKLFF.